This TCR beta chain derives from a study of blood T cells in healthy people across ages. Primers used in a second PCR of roughly 6 to 11 cycles were a sample-barcoded 5' primer and a J-beta primer mix. TCRdb itself ran the 5' RACE reads through MiXCR, one entry per CDR3 protein. Among roughly 730,000 distinct CDR3 sequences listed, roughly three fifths were seen once. Germline CDR1 reads SEHNR; CDR2 reads FQNEAQ (reference sequence). J lost 4 bases, V lost 3 bases, and 12 bases had no gene match. This CDR3 has 17 residues. V is TRBV7-9 and J is TRBJ2-5; 9 bases are a match to TRBD1. This sequence originates from a man in his forties in good health. Material: blood. The CDR3, as DNA: TGTGCCAGCAGCTTTCGGCCAACACAGGGGGCTGGAGAGACCCAGTACTTC. Amino acid sequence: CASSFRPTQGAGETQYF. Full variable domain (missing parts from reference TRBV7-9 and TRBJ2-5): DTGVSQNPRHKITKRGQNVTFRCDPISEHNRLYWYRQTLGQGPEFLTYFQNEAQLEKSRLLSDRFSAERPKGSFSTLEIQRTEQGDSAMYLCASSFRPTQGAGETQYFGPGTRLLVL.